This TCR beta chain came from a study of cytomegalovirus exposure and HLA in healthy donors. Both 60 Vbeta primers and 13 Jbeta primers went into the PCR. TCRdb's copy holds only in-frame clones and misses some; the assay was immunoSEQ multiplex PCR. Among 160,000 or so clones listed, 80% to 85% were seen once. Trimming took 5 bases from V and 5 from J, leaving 6 bases between them. The CDR3 totals 12 residues. From germline, CDR1 is LNHDA and CDR2 SQIVND (reference sequence). The sequence derives from a man in his fifties in good health and CMV-seropositive. What was sequenced was PBMCs. V gene TRBV19 combines with J gene TRBJ1-4, with D uncertain. The CDR3 here is CASSVYNEKLFF. The DNA of the CDR3 is TGTGCCAGTAGTGTCTACAATGAAAAACTGTTTTTT.